One T cell receptor beta chain is described in this entry. Germline V gene lookup returns CDR1 ENHRY and CDR2 SYGVKD. V was clipped by 3 bases and J by 11 bases, with 13 bases between them. This CDR3 comprises 12 residues. This specimen comes from a study of T cell changes during pregnancy in multiple sclerosis. Data came from immunoSEQ multiplex PCR; TCRdb stores just in-frame clones and leaves some out. The data show 45,000 to 60,000 clones, around 90% seen once. The TCR sequence derives from a female donor with multiple sclerosis, enrolled in a pregnancy study. Sequencing used peripheral blood, obtained in the first trimester of pregnancy. The J gene is TRBJ1-1, the V gene TRBV10-3, with D tentatively TRBD1 (6 bases). The CDR3 reads CAISDEGVAAFF. The CDR3 DNA follows: TGTGCCATCAGTGACGAGGGGGTGGCGGCTTTCTTT.